This T cell receptor beta chain came from a study of blood T cell repertoires in COVID-19. The germline V gene encodes CDR1 SQVTM and CDR2 ANQGSEA. V shed 6 bases and J shed 2 bases, with 16 bases lying between them. The CDR3 is 14 amino acids. As processed by the authors: By means of reference gene primer amplification, nucleated cell counts were estimated. Some clones are missing from TCRdb's copy, which holds only in-frame ones; the method was immunoSEQ multiplex PCR. V, J and clone size reflect that table, while D and trimming were determined from the DNA. This sample has about 90,000 clones, with about nine tenths found just once.

The specimen was peripheral blood. The J gene is TRBJ1-1, the V gene TRBV29-1, with D possibly being TRBD1 (6 bases). The sequence was obtained from a human donor with active COVID-19. The donor label of this sample is uncertain. The DNA of the CDR3 is TGCAGCGTATTACTGGGGGGGCTAAACACTGAAGCTTTCTTT. Protein product: CSVLLGGLNTEAFF.